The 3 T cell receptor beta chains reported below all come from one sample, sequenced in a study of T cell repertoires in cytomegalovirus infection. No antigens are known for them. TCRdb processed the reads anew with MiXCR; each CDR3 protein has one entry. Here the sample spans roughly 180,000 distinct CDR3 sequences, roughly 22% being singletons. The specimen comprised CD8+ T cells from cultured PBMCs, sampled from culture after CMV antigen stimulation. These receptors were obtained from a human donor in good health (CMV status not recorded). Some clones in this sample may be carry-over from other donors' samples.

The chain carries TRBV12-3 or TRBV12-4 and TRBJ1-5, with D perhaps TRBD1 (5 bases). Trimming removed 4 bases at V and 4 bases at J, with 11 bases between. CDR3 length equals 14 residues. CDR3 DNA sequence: TGTGCCAGCAGTTCCGACAGACTTAATCAGCCCCAGCATTTT. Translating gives CASSSDRLNQPQHF.

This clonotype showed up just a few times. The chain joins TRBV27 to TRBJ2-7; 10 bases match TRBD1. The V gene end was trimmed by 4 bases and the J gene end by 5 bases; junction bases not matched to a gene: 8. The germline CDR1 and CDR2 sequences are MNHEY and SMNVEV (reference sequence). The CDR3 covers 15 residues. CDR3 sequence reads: CASSSSRTGGDEQYF. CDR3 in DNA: TGTGCCAGCAGTTCCTCGAGGACAGGGGGGGACGAGCAGTACTTC.

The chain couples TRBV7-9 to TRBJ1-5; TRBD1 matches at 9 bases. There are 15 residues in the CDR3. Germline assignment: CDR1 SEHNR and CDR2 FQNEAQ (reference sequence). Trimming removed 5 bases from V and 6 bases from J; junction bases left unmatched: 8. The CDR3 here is CASSSPGQGRQPQHF. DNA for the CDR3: TGTGCCAGCAGCAGTCCGGGACAGGGACGTCAGCCCCAGCATTTT.